The rows below give T cell receptor beta chains drawn from one sample of a study of preoperative IRX-2 immunotherapy in early breast cancer. Repertoires were generated with immunoSEQ multiplex PCR, while TCRdb's copy carries only in-frame clones and drops some. The data contain roughly 35,000 clones, 90% to 95% of them singletons. Collection of the sample occurred from a patient treated with IRX-2 immunotherapy. The source of these receptors is a human donor with breast cancer. The CDR3 runs from the conserved cysteine through the conserved F or W. A D gene is named only where the DNA matches it firmly. The size field is filled for only some rows; it gives once, few, many or a size class.

D gene | J gene | V gene | clone size | CDR3 DNA | CDR3 protein
NA | TRBJ1-1 | TRBV5-8 | NA | TGTGCCAGCAGCCCAGGCGGCGGGTACACTGAAGCTTTCTTT | CASSPGGGYTEAFF
TRBD2 | TRBJ2-7 | TRBV7-3 | once | TGTGCCAGCAGCCCTAGCGGGAGCGGCGAGCAGTACTTC | CASSPSGSGEQYF
TRBD2 | TRBJ2-7 | TRBV6-5 | NA | TGTGCCAGCAGTTACGGGGGGGGATACTACGAGCAGTACTTC | CASSYGGGYYEQYF
TRBD1 | TRBJ1-1 | TRBV19 | NA | TGTGCCAGTAGTATGCGGACAGGGCCAACTGAAGCTTTCTTT | CASSMRTGPTEAFF
TRBD2 | TRBJ2-1 | TRBV14 | NA | TGTGCCAGCAGCCAAGATAAGCGCCCAGCGGGGCGGCAAGGGAGGAAGTTCTTC | CASSQDKRPAGRQGRKFF
TRBD1 | TRBJ1-2 | TRBV6-6 | NA | TGTGCCAGCAGGATGTTGGGACAGGTGGGATTCTATGGCTACACCTTC | CASRMLGQVGFYGYTF
NA | TRBJ1-2 | TRBV20-1 | NA | TGCAGTATAGCCAGGGATGGCTACACCTTC | CSIARDGYTF
NA | TRBJ2-7 | TRBV29-1 | NA | TGCAGCGTTGGGTACCGGGCGGCCTCCTACGAGCAGTACTTC | CSVGYRAASYEQYF
NA | TRBJ2-1 | TRBV18 | NA | TGTGCCAGCTCTGAGTCTAGGGATGAGCAGTTCTTC | CASSESRDEQFF
NA | TRBJ1-2 | TRBV6-1 | NA | TGTGCCAGCAGTGAAGTGGGAGACTATGGCTACACCTTC | CASSEVGDYGYTF
NA | TRBJ1-4 | TRBV28 | once | TGTGCCAGCAGTTTCCCGGCCGCAGAAAAACTGTTTTTT | CASSFPAAEKLFF
NA | TRBJ1-2 | TRBV29-1 | NA | TGCAGCGTTGAGGGAGAGCTCTATGGCTACACCTTC | CSVEGELYGYTF
NA | TRBJ2-7 | TRBV5-1 | once | TGCGCCAGCCCCCGTGAGGTTTCCTACGAGCAGTACTTC | CASPREVSYEQYF
TRBD2 | TRBJ2-7 | TRBV18 | NA | TGTGCCAGCTCACCTGAGCTAGCGGGGGGGAACGAGCAGTACTTC | CASSPELAGGNEQYF
NA | TRBJ2-7 | TRBV11-2 | NA | TGTGCCAGCAGCTTTCTAGCGCGGAGCTCCTACGAGCAGTACTTC | CASSFLARSSYEQYF
TRBD1 | TRBJ1-2 | TRBV19 | NA | TGTGCCAGTCACCACAGGGGAGGCCGGCCCTATGGCTACACCTTC | CASHHRGGRPYGYTF
NA | TRBJ2-7 | TRBV6-6 | NA | TGTGCCAGCAGTCCTACGACAGGATGGGGCGAGCAGTACTTC | CASSPTTGWGEQYF
TRBD2 | TRBJ2-3 | TRBV5-1 | once | TGCGCCAGCAGCTTGGAACTAGCGGGGGGGTTGAATACGCAGTATTTT | CASSLELAGGLNTQYF
NA | TRBJ1-1 | TRBV19 | NA | TGTGCCAGTCAGGAGAAGGGCCACAGAGAGAACACTGAAGCTTTCTTT | CASQEKGHRENTEAFF
NA | TRBJ2-7 | TRBV9 | NA | TGTGCCAGCAGCGTAGCAGTAGGAGAGCAGTACTTC | CASSVAVGEQYF
TRBD2 | TRBJ2-1 | TRBV7-9 | NA | TGTGCCAGCAGTTCCGGGACTAGCGTCTCCTACAATGAGCAGTTCTTC | CASSSGTSVSYNEQFF
NA | TRBJ1-5 | TRBV5-6 | NA | TGTGCCAGCAGCTCCGGCAGGGTCAATCAGCCCCAGCATTTT | CASSSGRVNQPQHF
NA | TRBJ1-1 | TRBV21-1 | NA | TGTGCCAGCAGCTTTGTCGTCCCCGGGGGGGCGCGTCATGTTAGCACTGAAGCTTTCTTT | CASSFVVPGGARHVSTEAFF
NA | TRBJ1-2 | TRBV6-5 | NA | TGTGCCAGCAGTTACTCGTCTGTCGGTAACTATGGCTACACCTTC | CASSYSSVGNYGYTF
TRBD2 | TRBJ2-1 | TRBV15 | NA | TGTGCCACCAGCCAGGGACTAGCGGGAGGAGATGAGCAGTTCTTC | CATSQGLAGGDEQFF
NA | TRBJ2-3 | TRBV5-1 | NA | TGCGCCAGCAGCGCCAGGGTGGAGGATACGCAGTATTTT | CASSARVEDTQYF
TRBD1 | TRBJ2-3 | TRBV19 | NA | TGTGCCAGTAGCGGCCTCGACAGGGGAGGCACAGATACGCAGTATTTT | CASSGLDRGGTDTQYF
NA | TRBJ2-2 | TRBV7-3 | NA | TGTGCCAGCAGCTTAGTTAGGGTCACCGGGGAGCTGTTTTTT | CASSLVRVTGELFF
TRBD2 | TRBJ2-7 | TRBV6-1 | NA | TGTGCCAGCATCTTCACGGCGGGAGCCTACGAGCAGTACTTC | CASIFTAGAYEQYF
TRBD2 | TRBJ2-1 | TRBV7-9 | NA | TGTGCCAGCGACTCTAGCGGGGCCTACAATGAGCAGTTCTTC | CASDSSGAYNEQFF
NA | TRBJ1-1 | TRBV29-1 | NA | TGCAGCGTTCTCTCGGATGGACTCCGCACTGAAGCTTTCTTT | CSVLSDGLRTEAFF
TRBD2 | TRBJ2-3 | TRBV11-2 | NA | TGTGCCAGCAGCTTAGCTGCGGGAGTGGGGGATACGCAGTATTTT | CASSLAAGVGDTQYF
TRBD2 | TRBJ2-3 | TRBV2 | NA | TGTGCCAGCAGTGAATTTGCGGGGGGGCACACAGATACGCAGTATTTT | CASSEFAGGHTDTQYF
NA | TRBJ2-2 | TRBV5-1 | NA | TGCGCCAGCAGCTTGATACCGAACACCGGGGAGCTGTTTTTT | CASSLIPNTGELFF
NA | TRBJ2-1 | TRBV25-1 | NA | TGTGCCAGCACCCATCCCGACTATGGGGGATACAATGAGCAGTTCTTC | CASTHPDYGGYNEQFF
NA | TRBJ2-3 | TRBV29-1 | NA | TGCAGCGTTGTCCGGGGAAAGCCTAGCACAGATACGCAGTATTTT | CSVVRGKPSTDTQYF
NA | TRBJ1-2 | TRBV11-2 | NA | TGTGCCAGCAGCTTAGGAGTCGGGTTCTCTGGCTACACCTTC | CASSLGVGFSGYTF
NA | TRBJ1-4 | TRBV5-5 | NA | TGTGCCAGCAGCCCACTGGGGGGGGCAAATGAAAAACTGTTTTTT | CASSPLGGANEKLFF
NA | TRBJ1-1 | TRBV19 | NA | TGTGCCAGTAGTACATATCAAGTGAACACTGAAGCTTTCTTT | CASSTYQVNTEAFF
TRBD2 | TRBJ2-3 | TRBV10-3 | NA | TGTGCCATCGGATCTAGCGGGGGGCACGGAGATACGCAGTATTTT | CAIGSSGGHGDTQYF
NA | TRBJ1-1 | TRBV5-6 | NA | TGTGCCAGCAGCTTTGGGCAGGGTGGACCCTTAGCTTTCTTT | CASSFGQGGPLAFF
TRBD1 | TRBJ1-4 | TRBV6-1 | NA | TGTGCCAGCAGTGATGGGGACAGCGTTAATGAAAAACTGTTTTTT | CASSDGDSVNEKLFF
TRBD1 | TRBJ2-7 | TRBV28 | once | TGTGCCAAAGGGGGGCAGAGGAGGGACAGGGCCTACGAGCAGTACTTC | CAKGGQRRDRAYEQYF
NA | TRBJ2-3 | TRBV5-1 | NA | TGCGCCAGCAGCTTGACTACAGATACGCAGTATTTT | CASSLTTDTQYF
TRBD2 | TRBJ2-3 | TRBV7-3 | NA | TGTGCCAGCAGCCCCACCGGACTAGCGGGACAGGATACGCAGTATTTT | CASSPTGLAGQDTQYF
NA | TRBJ2-1 | TRBV14 | large | TGTGCCAGCAGCCAAGATCGGGCTACGCAGTTCTTC | CASSQDRATQFF
NA | TRBJ2-7 | TRBV9 | NA | TGTGCCAGCAGCGTAGCGCTAGTGGGGCCCTACGAGCAGTACTTC | CASSVALVGPYEQYF
NA | TRBJ2-1 | TRBV9 | NA | TGTGCCAGCAGCGTAGGCGCGGGTGCTTACAATGAGCAGTTCTTC | CASSVGAGAYNEQFF
NA | TRBJ2-1 | TRBV7-6 | NA | TGTGCCAGCAGCTTAGCTTTGAGGGTCGGGAGTAATGAGCAGTTCTTC | CASSLALRVGSNEQFF
NA | TRBJ2-3 | TRBV7-9 | NA | TGTGCCAGCAGCTTTACAGATACGCAGTATTTT | CASSFTDTQYF
NA | TRBJ1-6 | TRBV10-2 | NA | TGCGCCAGCAGCGGGACCTCCTATAATTCACCCCTCCACTTT | CASSGTSYNSPLHF
NA | TRBJ1-5 | TRBV19 | once | TGTGCCAGTAGTATAGAAGGGGGACGGATCAATCAGCCCCAGCATTTT | CASSIEGGRINQPQHF
NA | TRBJ2-7 | TRBV28 | NA | TGTGCCAGCAGTTTGACCTACGAGCAGTACTTC | CASSLTYEQYF